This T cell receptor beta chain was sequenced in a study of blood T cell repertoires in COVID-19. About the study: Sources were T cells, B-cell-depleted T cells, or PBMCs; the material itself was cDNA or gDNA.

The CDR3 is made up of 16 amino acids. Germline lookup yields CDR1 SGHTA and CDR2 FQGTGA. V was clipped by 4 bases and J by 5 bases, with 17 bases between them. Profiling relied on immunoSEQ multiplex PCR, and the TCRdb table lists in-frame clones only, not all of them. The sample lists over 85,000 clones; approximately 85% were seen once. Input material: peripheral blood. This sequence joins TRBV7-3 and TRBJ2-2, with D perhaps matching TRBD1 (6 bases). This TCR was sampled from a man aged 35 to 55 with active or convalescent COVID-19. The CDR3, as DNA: TGTGCCAGCAGCTCCCCGACCCCACAGGGTACCGGGGAGCTGTTTTTT. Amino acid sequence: CASSSPTPQGTGELFF.